This TCR beta chain is from a study of fetal regulatory T cell absence and autoimmunity listed by TCRdb under 2017. For the study in its entirety: The IPEX patients showed exocrine pancreas autoimmunity in the absence of clinical diabetes.

Genomic DNA, roughly 1.9-3.1 ug, was extracted from umbilical cord blood or frozen pancreas using the DNeasy Blood and Tissue Kit. On the immunoSEQ human TCRbeta survey platform, TCRbeta CDR3 regions were amplified and barcoded with a two-step multiplex PCR. Libraries were sequenced on Illumina instruments, with IgH sequenced in parallel from the same samples. For the original study's pipeline: Raw reads were filtered against IMGT V, D, J definitions and binned by a nearest-neighbor algorithm to remove PCR and sequencing errors. A clone was defined as an identical nucleotide sequence, and differential abundance between tissues was tested with a Fisher exact test for each clone using a pFDR threshold of p<0.01. Clones whose frequencies were too low for statistical inference were excluded by a minimum inclusion filter of 10 in either sample. Pairwise clonal comparisons used the immunoSEQ Analyzer, and gene family usage was assessed with IMGT tools. The source is immuneACCESS, and TCRdb retained only in-frame sequences with V and J called. Part of the clones is not carried over; for the studies checked, unresolved V genes explain less than half of this, and the remainder is unexplained. V, J and clone size derive from that table, while D and trimming were established from the DNA sequence. A total of tens of thousands of clones appear in this sample, about 86% of them only once. Of the sample, about 0.41% is held by the ten largest clones.

General study outcomes and caveats: Compared with cord blood, the pancreas TCR compartment showed significant oligoclonal enrichment, and some top clones were enriched more than 85-fold. TRB gene family usage was broadly similar between cord blood and pancreas, resembling published neonatal and adult repertoires. The oligoclonal enrichment was taken as support for antigen-driven autoimmunity in the pancreas before birth in IPEX syndrome.

For CDR1 and CDR2, the germline V gene lists MNHNS and SASEGT. Cut back by 4 bases and 5 bases, the V and J ends lie 8 bases apart. Measured from the cysteine to the phenylalanine, the CDR3 is 12 residues long. The CDR3 DNA has 36 bases and is translated from base 1. Comment on this clone: Its target antigen remains unknown. No quality values exist for individual bases; no much larger clone is one base distant.

The sample was cord blood. This TCR came from a newborn boy with IPEX syndrome. The chain is encoded by TRBV6-1 joined to TRBJ1-1, with the D gene not confidently named. CDR3 reads: CASSALQTEAFF. The DNA reads TGTGCCAGCAGTGCTCTCCAAACTGAAGCTTTCTTT.